The 16 T cell receptor beta chains presented below share a single source sample, sequenced in a study of T cells in Graves' hyperthyroidism and ophthalmopathy. RNA transcripts were the template for amplifying TCR beta CDR3 regions. The TCR CDR3 first-round RT-PCR relied on the HTBI primer set. TCRdb re-derived calls from the multiplex PCR reads in MiXCR, one entry per CDR3 protein. The sample has 700,000 or so distinct CDR3 sequences, 13% to 15% seen once; the top ten hold approximately 12%. The sequencing sample was made of blood. These receptors were taken from a woman between 50 and 59 years old with Graves' ophthalmopathy.

The table lists this clonotype with many counts. V is TRBV28 and J is TRBJ2-7; 8 nucleotides match TRBD1. The CDR3 has 16 amino acids. Germline CDR1 MDHEN, CDR2 SYDVKM. V lost 5 bases and J lost 3; bases outside the gene matches: 12. The DNA of the CDR3 is TGTGCCAGCAGTCAACGACAGGGGCTAGGGGACTACGAGCAGTACTTC. It yields the protein CASSQRQGLGDYEQYF.

CDR3 bases: TGTGCCAGCAGTGAACTCCCCGGGACACAAGAGACCCAGTACTTC. Protein: CASSELPGTQETQYF. This rearrangement joins TRBV2 to TRBJ2-5; a weak D match, TRBD1 (6 bases). CDR1 is SNHLY and CDR2 is FYNNEI in the germline V gene. The CDR3 runs to 15 residues. V was trimmed by 2 bases and J by 2 bases, leaving 12 bases between them.

This clonotype was observed many times. V and J are TRBV24-1 and TRBJ1-2; D is unresolved. The CDR3 sequence is 12 residues long. V shed 0 bases and J shed 6 bases, with 4 bases lying between them. Germline loops: CDR1 KGHDR, CDR2 SFDVKD. CDR3 sequence: CATSDLRDGYTF. In DNA form, the CDR3 reads TGTGCCACCAGTGATTTGAGAGATGGCTACACCTTC.

V gene TRBV25-1 combines with J gene TRBJ2-7; a possible D gene is TRBD1 (6 bases). The CDR3 sequence is 17 residues long. Germline loops: CDR1 MGHDK, CDR2 SYGVNS. The CDR3 reads CAKTTTPQGPCSYEQYF. In nucleotides, the CDR3 is TGTGCAAAAACCACAACCCCACAGGGCCCCTGCTCCTACGAGCAGTACTTC.

This clonotype was counted at least ten times. CDR3 sequence (DNA): TGCAGTGCTAGAGTTGAACAGGCCTATGGCTACACCTTC. Protein product: CSARVEQAYGYTF. This chain links TRBV20-1 with TRBJ1-2, with TRBD1 as a possible D gene (5 bases). V lost 1 base to trimming and J lost 4 bases, with 10 bases between them. The germline V gene has CDR1 DFQATT and CDR2 SNEGSKA (reference sequence). This CDR3 contains 13 residues.

This clonotype was detected ten times or more. The DNA for the CDR3 is TGTGCCAGCCAGGACTCCTACGAGCAGTACTTC. Protein sequence: CASQDSYEQYF. V and J are TRBV2 and TRBJ2-7; no clear D gene. V lost 8 bases to trimming and J lost 0 bases, with 5 bases between them. The germline CDR1 and CDR2 sequences are SNHLY and FYNNEI. The CDR3 is 11 amino acids.

This clonotype was detected only a few times. One end of the junction is discordant with germline, which a read error may explain. This sequence joins TRBV28 and TRBJ2-7; D uncertain. The CDR3 is 12 amino acids. CDR1 and CDR2 (germline): MDHEN, SYDVKM. The CDR3 loop is CASQTLAYEQCF. CDR3 in DNA: TGTGCCAGCCAGACGCTTGCATACGAGCAGTGCTTC.

This clonotype came up many times. V usage is TRBV3-1 and J usage is TRBJ2-7; D unclear. Germline CDR1 reads LGHDT; CDR2 reads YNNKEL (reference sequence). The CDR3 runs to 14 residues. The ends were cut back, 1 base at V and 3 bases at J, with 10 bases in the middle. The CDR3, as DNA: TGTGCCAGCAGCCAAGGTCCAGGCCACTACGAGCAGTACTTC. Encoded protein: CASSQGPGHYEQYF.

This clonotype was seen once. V and J are TRBV7-3 and TRBJ2-4, with D hard to call. Germline V gene sequence: CDR1 SGHTA, CDR2 FQGTGA. Between the trimmed V and J ends, which lost 1 base and 0 bases, there was a span of 7 bases. CDR3 length equals 15 residues. The CDR3 spells CASSLSSLAKNIQYF. In nucleotides, the CDR3 is TGTGCCAGCAGCTTAAGCAGTTTAGCCAAAAACATTCAGTACTTC.

The gene calls are TRBV5-1 and TRBJ2-1; no clear D. This CDR3 has 13 amino acids. Trimming shortened V by 0 bases and J by 5 bases, and 6 bases separated the two germline ends. Germline loops: CDR1 SGHRS, CDR2 YFSETQ. DNA for the CDR3: TGCGCCAGCAGCTTGGTGTCGGACAATGAGCAGTTCTTC. Its protein product is CASSLVSDNEQFF. The whole variable domain, filled in from reference TRBV5-1 and TRBJ2-1, reads KAGVTQTPRYLIKTRGQQVTLSCSPISGHRSVSWYQQTPGQGLQFLFEYFSETQRNKGNFPGRFSGRQFSNSRSEMNVSTLELGDSALYLCASSLVSDNEQFFGPGTRLTVL.

This clonotype was detected ten times or more. V and J are TRBV28 and TRBJ1-1; tentative D call: TRBD1 (6 bases). The CDR3 consists of 15 residues. CDR1 and CDR2 from the germline V gene are MDHEN and SYDVKM. V lost 1 base and J lost 7, with 16 bases in between. CDR3 sequence: CASSLFRGANLEAFF. In nucleotides, the CDR3 is TGTGCCAGCAGTTTATTCCGGGGGGCAAACCTTGAAGCTTTCTTT.

This clonotype was observed a few times. The gene calls are TRBV14 and TRBJ2-5; maybe TRBD1 (6 bases). From germline, CDR1 is SGHDN and CDR2 FVKESK. The CDR3 sequence is 20 residues long. V lost 5 bases and J lost 2, with 30 bases in between. CDR3 sequence (DNA): TGTGCCAGCAGCTCACCGGGACACCCGACCGACTTTCTCGTACAAGAGACCCAGTACTTC. It is translated as CASSSPGHPTDFLVQETQYF.

There are many counts of this clonotype. The V gene is TRBV12-3 or TRBV12-4, the J gene TRBJ1-2; 8 bases fit TRBD1. The CDR3 has 14 amino acids. The J segment lost 5 bases and the V segment lost 1 base, leaving 3 bases of the junction unmatched. CDR3 in amino acids: CASSLVRQGYGYTF. The CDR3 region has the DNA TGTGCCAGCAGTTTAGTGAGACAGGGGTATGGCTACACCTTC.

The chain carries TRBV7-9 and TRBJ2-5; D not certain. Trimming shortened V by 5 bases and J by 5 bases, and 15 bases separated the two germline ends. The CDR3 runs to 14 residues. In germline, CDR1 is SEHNR, CDR2 FQNEAQ (reference sequence). The DNA of the CDR3 is TGTGCCAGCAGCCTCGGACCCGGGTGGGAGACCCAGTACTTC. Translated: CASSLGPGWETQYF.

The V and J genes are TRBV5-1 and TRBJ1-4; D is unclear. Trimming took 4 bases from V and 8 from J, leaving 18 bases between them. Germline V gene data show CDR1 as SGHRS and CDR2 as YFSETQ. The CDR3 is 15 amino acids. CDR3 nucleotide sequence: TGCGCCAGCAGCCCCGCGACAACCGGTGGGGAAAAACTGTTTTTT. Amino acids: CASSPATTGGEKLFF.

This clonotype was counted ten times or more. The chain uses TRBV29-1 and TRBJ2-3; D perhaps matches TRBD1 (5 bases). The CDR3 has 14 residues. The V gene lost 3 bases and the J gene lost 2 bases, with 12 bases spanning the gap. Germline-derived CDR1 and CDR2 are SQVTM and ANQGSEA. The CDR3 DNA reads as TGCAGCGTTGAGGGCAGGGCACTCACAGATACGCAGTATTTT. This sequence encodes CSVEGRALTDTQYF.